One sample yielded the 23 T cell receptor beta chains listed below, sequenced in a study of T cell responses to AZD1222 COVID-19 vaccine. Generated by immunoSEQ multiplex PCR, the TCRdb table keeps only in-frame clones and is missing some. The sample holds 110,000 to 150,000 clones, about nine tenths seen once. The sequences come from peripheral blood, collected on day 0 of AZD1222 vaccination. The receptor source for this set is an adult in good health.

This chain connects TRBV5-4 to TRBJ2-2, with 12 bases lining up with TRBD2. Unmatched junction bases numbered 6, after V lost 3 bases and J lost 3 bases. This CDR3 has 17 amino acids. Germline assignment: CDR1 SGHNT and CDR2 YYREEE (reference sequence). The CDR3 DNA sequence: TGTGCCAGCAGCTGGGTGCCTAGCGGGGGGGACACCGGGGAGCTGTTTTTT. Amino acid sequence: CASSWVPSGGDTGELFF.

This chain joins TRBV5-1 and TRBJ2-1; D not resolved. V lost 4 bases to trimming and J lost 4 bases, with 12 bases between them. Looked up from germline, CDR1 is SGHRS and CDR2 is YFSETQ. The CDR3 totals 14 residues. In DNA, the CDR3 is TGCGCCAGCAGCCTTGTCGACCAATACAATGAGCAGTTCTTC. Translated, it gives CASSLVDQYNEQFF.

The chain employs TRBV2 and TRBJ2-1; TRBD2 is a possible D gene (5 bases). The germline CDR1 and CDR2 sequences are SNHLY and FYNNEI. Between the trimmed V and J ends, which lost 3 bases and 3 bases, there was a span of 9 bases. The CDR3 consists of 14 residues. The CDR3 protein is CASSEASHYNEQFF. For the CDR3, the DNA is TGTGCCAGCAGTGAGGCTAGCCACTACAATGAGCAGTTCTTC.

The CDR3 sequence: CASLENFYNSPLHF. CDR3 nucleotide sequence: TGTGCCAGCTTAGAGAACTTTTATAATTCACCCCTCCACTTT. This chain connects TRBV6-5 to TRBJ1-6, with no clear D. Germline V gene lookup returns CDR1 MNHEY and CDR2 SVGAGI. Trimming left V 8 bases short and J 4 bases short, with 12 bases between. The CDR3 is 14 amino acids.

The J gene is TRBJ1-6, the V gene TRBV2, with a weak D call TRBD1 (5 bases). The CDR3 consists of 16 residues. V dropped 6 bases and J dropped 3 bases, with 15 bases sitting between them. Germline V gene data show CDR1 as SNHLY and CDR2 as FYNNEI. The DNA for the CDR3 is TGTGCCAGCAGCATGGGACCGCGCAGCTATAATTCACCCCTCCACTTT. As protein: CASSMGPRSYNSPLHF.

V gene TRBV10-2 combines with J gene TRBJ2-7; 7 bases are shared with TRBD2. After removal of 7 bases from V and 0 bases from J, the junction contained 0 bases not matched to a gene. Germline V gene sequence: CDR1 WSHSY, CDR2 SAAADI. CDR3 length: 12 amino acids. The CDR3 region has the DNA TGCGCCAGCAAGCGGGGCTCCTACGAGCAGTACTTC. Amino acids: CASKRGSYEQYF.

The chain couples TRBV6-1 to TRBJ2-6, with a tentative D call TRBD1 (5 bases). Looked up from germline, CDR1 is MNHNS and CDR2 is SASEGT. V gave up 2 bases and J gave up 4 bases, with 18 bases separating them. This CDR3 is 18 amino acids long. CDR3 region: CASSEYRSGLMGANVLTF. The CDR3, as DNA: TGTGCCAGCAGTGAATACAGGTCGGGTTTGATGGGGGCCAACGTCCTGACTTTC.

The chain is built from TRBV6-5 and TRBJ1-3, with TRBD1 identical over 8 bases. The CDR3 extends over 15 amino acids. The J segment lost 6 bases and the V segment lost 5 bases, leaving 9 bases of the junction unmatched. Germline V CDR1 and CDR2: MNHEY, SVGAGI. The CDR3 region has the DNA TGTGCCAGCAGTCGGCTCCGGGACAGGTTAAACACCATATATTTT. Translated, it gives CASSRLRDRLNTIYF.

V usage is TRBV7-9 and J usage is TRBJ1-1, with a weak D call TRBD1 (5 bases). The CDR3 length is 13 residues. Germline values: CDR1 SEHNR, CDR2 FQNEAQ (reference sequence). V was shortened by 1 base and J by 6 bases, with 9 bases between the two germline ends. CDR3 in amino acids: CASSLGGKAEAFF. In DNA, the CDR3 is TGTGCCAGCAGCTTAGGGGGGAAGGCTGAAGCTTTCTTT.

The rearrangement joins TRBV6-5 to TRBJ1-1; D is undetermined. CDR3 size: 14 residues. Germline CDR1 and CDR2: MNHEY and SVGAGI. V was shortened by 0 bases and J by 1 base, with 6 bases between the two germline ends. For the CDR3, the DNA is TGTGCCAGCAGTTACTCGGAAGGGAACACTGAAGCTTTCTTT. Protein: CASSYSEGNTEAFF.

The chain employs TRBV6-5 and TRBJ2-5, with 10 nucleotides matching TRBD2. Looked up from germline, CDR1 is MNHEY and CDR2 is SVGAGI. CDR3 size: 15 residues. Trimming removed 2 bases from V and 4 bases from J; junction bases left unmatched: 4. CDR3 region: CASSYDRLAGETQYF. CDR3 DNA: TGTGCCAGCAGTTACGATCGACTAGCGGGAGAGACCCAGTACTTC.

The V gene is TRBV2, the J gene TRBJ2-2, with 8 bases lining up with TRBD1. The CDR3 contains 15 residues. Germline values: CDR1 SNHLY, CDR2 FYNNEI. The V segment lost 4 bases and the J segment 4 bases; nucleotides outside the gene matches: 5. The CDR3 sequence is CASSAETGVTGELFF. CDR3 coding DNA: TGTGCCAGCAGTGCGGAGACAGGGGTCACCGGGGAGCTGTTTTTT.

The J gene is TRBJ1-6, the V gene TRBV5-1; 8 nucleotides match TRBD1. The CDR3 contains 14 residues. Unmatched junction bases numbered 5, after V lost 4 bases and J lost 8 bases. Germline lookup yields CDR1 SGHRS and CDR2 YFSETQ. The CDR3 DNA sequence: TGCGCCAGCAGCACCGGACAGGGAGATTCACCCCTCCACTTT. Translating gives CASSTGQGDSPLHF.

The chain links TRBV9 to TRBJ1-6; D is ambiguous. The CDR3 is 15 amino acids. CDR1 SGDLS and CDR2 YYNGEE come from the germline V gene. V lost 0 bases and J lost 10, with 14 bases in between. DNA for the CDR3: TGTGCCAGCAGCGTAGGAAAGCCGGTAGGGTCACCCCTCCACTTT. It codes for CASSVGKPVGSPLHF.

The CDR3 nucleotides read TGTGCCAGCAGTTACGTCAGGGGGAGCCCCTATGGCTACACCTTC. Its translation is CASSYVRGSPYGYTF. J is TRBJ1-2 and V is TRBV6-5; 7 bases are a match to TRBD1. J gave up 4 bases and V 2 bases, and 7 bases lay outside the gene matches. The CDR3 covers 15 residues. Looked up from germline, CDR1 is MNHEY and CDR2 is SVGAGI.

The rearrangement joins TRBV5-5 to TRBJ1-1; D is perhaps TRBD1 (5 bases). The CDR3 is made up of 14 amino acids. Trimming stripped 1 base from V and 0 bases from J, with 7 bases between. Germline loops: CDR1 SGHKS, CDR2 YYEKEE (reference sequence). In DNA, the CDR3 is TGTGCCAGCAGCTTGCAGGGAATGAACACTGAAGCTTTCTTT. This translates into CASSLQGMNTEAFF.

The CDR3 reads CASSLGGLANTGELFF. Here the CDR3 DNA reads TGCGCCAGCAGCTTGGGAGGGTTGGCGAACACCGGGGAGCTGTTTTTT. J is TRBJ2-2 and V is TRBV5-1; D perhaps matches TRBD2 (5 bases). Germline loops: CDR1 SGHRS, CDR2 YFSETQ. Between the trimmed V and J ends, which lost 0 bases and 0 bases, there was a span of 9 bases. This CDR3 comprises 16 residues.

V is TRBV5-1 and J is TRBJ2-1; D gene unclear. Per germline, CDR1 SGHRS and CDR2 YFSETQ. CDR3 length equals 13 residues. The V end was cut by 0 bases, the J end by 4 bases, with 5 bases between. The CDR3 DNA is TGCGCCAGCAGCTTGGACAATTACAATGAGCAGTTCTTC. This translates into CASSLDNYNEQFF.

The CDR3 nucleotides are TGTGCCAGCAGTATGCGGGGGCCCACATCAGGGGAGCTGTTTTTT. It specifies CASSMRGPTSGELFF. The chain uses TRBV6-5 and TRBJ2-2; D is perhaps TRBD2 (7 bases). This CDR3 has 15 amino acids. Trimming cost V 5 bases and J 8 bases, with 18 bases left between them. Per the germline V gene, CDR1 is MNHEY and CDR2 is SVGAGI.

The V gene is TRBV28, the J gene TRBJ1-3, with D perhaps matching TRBD1 (6 bases). The V end lost 7 bases, the J end lost 2 bases, and 15 bases lay between the germline ends. CDR3 size: 15 residues. Germline V gives CDR1 MDHEN, CDR2 SYDVKM. The CDR3 DNA reads as TGTGCCAGCAAATGGCAGGGACAAACTGGAAACACCATATATTTT. This encodes CASKWQGQTGNTIYF.

The chain uses TRBV5-1 and TRBJ2-1, with 8 bases aligning to TRBD1. Trimming took 5 bases from V and 0 from J; bases not matched to a gene: 7. This CDR3 spans 16 amino acids. Germline V gene sequence: CDR1 SGHRS, CDR2 YFSETQ. For the CDR3, the DNA is TGCGCCAGCAGACCCACAGGGGGGAGCTCCTACAATGAGCAGTTCTTC. Encoded protein: CASRPTGGSSYNEQFF. Combining the CDR3 with reference TRBV5-1 and TRBJ2-1 gives the whole variable domain KAGVTQTPRYLIKTRGQQVTLSCSPISGHRSVSWYQQTPGQGLQFLFEYFSETQRNKGNFPGRFSGRQFSNSRSEMNVSTLELGDSALYLCASRPTGGSSYNEQFFGPGTRLTVL.

This rearrangement joins TRBV27 to TRBJ2-3; no definite D call. Per germline, CDR1 MNHEY and CDR2 SMNVEV (reference sequence). Trimming took off 3 bases at V and 0 bases at J, with 4 bases between the two ends. The CDR3 runs to 13 residues. CDR3 sequence reads: CASSFYSTDTQYF. Here the CDR3 DNA reads TGTGCCAGCAGTTTTTATAGCACAGATACGCAGTATTTT.

The rearrangement links TRBV7-3 to TRBJ2-3; TRBD1 is a possible D gene (6 bases). The CDR3 extends over 15 amino acids. V was pared by 4 bases and J by 3 bases, with 14 bases between. Germline loops: CDR1 SGHTA, CDR2 FQGTGA. CDR3 sequence: CASSYQQGTTDTQYF. In DNA, the CDR3 is TGTGCCAGCAGCTACCAACAGGGTACGACAGATACGCAGTATTTT.